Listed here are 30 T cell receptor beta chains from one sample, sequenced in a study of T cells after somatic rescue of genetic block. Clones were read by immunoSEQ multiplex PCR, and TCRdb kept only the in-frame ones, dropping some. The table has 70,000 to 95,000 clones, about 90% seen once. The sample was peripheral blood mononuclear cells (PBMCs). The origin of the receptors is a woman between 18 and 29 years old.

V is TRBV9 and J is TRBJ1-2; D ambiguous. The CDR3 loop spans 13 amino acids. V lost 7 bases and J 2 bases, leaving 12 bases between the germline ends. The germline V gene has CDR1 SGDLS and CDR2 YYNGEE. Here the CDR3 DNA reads TGTGCCAGCCTTGGCAGGCCGAACTATGGCTACACCTTC. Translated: CASLGRPNYGYTF. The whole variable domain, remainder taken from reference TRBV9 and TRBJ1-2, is DSGVTQTPKHLITATGQRVTLRCSPRSGDLSVYWYQQSLDQGLQFLIQYYNGEERAKGNILERFSAQQFPDLHSELNLSSLELGDSALYFCASLGRPNYGYTFGSGTRLTVV.

CDR3: CASSWGTRIYEQYF. The CDR3 bases are TGTGCCAGCAGTTGGGGGACTAGAATCTACGAGCAGTACTTC. This chain joins TRBV27 and TRBJ2-7; 8 nucleotides line up with TRBD2. Germline V lookup: CDR1 MNHEY, CDR2 SMNVEV (reference sequence). The CDR3 extends over 14 amino acids. With 4 bases clipped from V and 3 bases from J, the junction kept 5 bases outside the gene matches.

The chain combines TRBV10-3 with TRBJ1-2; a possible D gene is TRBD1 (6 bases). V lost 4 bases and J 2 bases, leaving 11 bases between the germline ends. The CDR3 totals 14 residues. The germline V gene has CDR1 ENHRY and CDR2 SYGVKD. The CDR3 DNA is TGTGCCATCAGTGTTCCGGGGGCGAACTATGGCTACACCTTC. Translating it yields CAISVPGANYGYTF.

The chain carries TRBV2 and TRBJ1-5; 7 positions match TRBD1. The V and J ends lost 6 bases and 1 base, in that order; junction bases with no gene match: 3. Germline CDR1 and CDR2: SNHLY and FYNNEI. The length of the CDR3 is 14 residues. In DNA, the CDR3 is TGTGCCAGCAGGACAGGGCTGAGCAATCAGCCCCAGCATTTT. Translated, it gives CASRTGLSNQPQHF.

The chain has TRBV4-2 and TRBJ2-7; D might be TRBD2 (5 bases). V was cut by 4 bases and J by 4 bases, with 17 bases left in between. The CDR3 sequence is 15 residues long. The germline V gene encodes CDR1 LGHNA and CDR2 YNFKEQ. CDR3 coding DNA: TGTGCCAGCAGCCTCAGAGGAGGATTGGCGTACGAGCAGTACTTC. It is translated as CASSLRGGLAYEQYF.

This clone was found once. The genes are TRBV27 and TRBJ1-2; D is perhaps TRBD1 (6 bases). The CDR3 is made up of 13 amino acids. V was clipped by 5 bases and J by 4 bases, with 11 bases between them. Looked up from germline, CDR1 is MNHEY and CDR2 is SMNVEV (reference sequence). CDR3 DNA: TGTGCCAGCAGTGGACAGCACGGCTATGGCTACACCTTC. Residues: CASSGQHGYGYTF.

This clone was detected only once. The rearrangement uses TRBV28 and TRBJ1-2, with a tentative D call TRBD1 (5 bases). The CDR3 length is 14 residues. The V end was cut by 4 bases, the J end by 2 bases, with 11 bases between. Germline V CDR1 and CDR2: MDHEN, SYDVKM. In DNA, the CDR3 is TGTGCCAGCAGTTGGGGCGACATAAACTATGGCTACACCTTC. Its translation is CASSWGDINYGYTF.

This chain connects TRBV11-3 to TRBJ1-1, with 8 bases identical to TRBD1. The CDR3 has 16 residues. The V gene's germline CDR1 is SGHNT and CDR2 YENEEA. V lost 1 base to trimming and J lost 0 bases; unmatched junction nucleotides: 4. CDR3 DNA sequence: TGTGCCAGCAGCTTAGGCACAGGGGGGATGAACACTGAAGCTTTCTTT. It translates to CASSLGTGGMNTEAFF.

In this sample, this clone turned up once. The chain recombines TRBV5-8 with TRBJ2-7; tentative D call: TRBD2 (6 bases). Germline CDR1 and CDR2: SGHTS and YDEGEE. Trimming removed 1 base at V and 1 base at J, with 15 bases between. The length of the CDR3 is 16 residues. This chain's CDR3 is CASSLQAGKGSYEQYF. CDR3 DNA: TGTGCCAGCAGCTTGCAGGCGGGGAAAGGGTCCTACGAGCAGTACTTC.

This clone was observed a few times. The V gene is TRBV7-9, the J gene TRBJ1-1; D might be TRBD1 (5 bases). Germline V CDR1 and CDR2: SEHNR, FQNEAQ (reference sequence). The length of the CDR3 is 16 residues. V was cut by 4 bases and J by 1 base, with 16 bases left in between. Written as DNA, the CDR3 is TGTGCCAGCAGCTCCCGTCCGGGGGGGACGAACACTGAAGCTTTCTTT. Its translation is CASSSRPGGTNTEAFF.

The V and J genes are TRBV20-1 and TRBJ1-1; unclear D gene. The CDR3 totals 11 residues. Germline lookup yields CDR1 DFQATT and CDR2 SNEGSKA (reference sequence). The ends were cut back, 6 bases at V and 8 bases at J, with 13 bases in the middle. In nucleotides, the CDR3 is TGCAGTGCGAGTAAAATAGCGGAAGCTTTCTTT. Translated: CSASKIAEAFF.

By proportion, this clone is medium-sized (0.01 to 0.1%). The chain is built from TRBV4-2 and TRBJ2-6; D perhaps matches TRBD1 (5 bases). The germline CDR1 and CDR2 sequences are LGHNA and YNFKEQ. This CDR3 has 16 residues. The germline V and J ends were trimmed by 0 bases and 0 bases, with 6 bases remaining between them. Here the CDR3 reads CASSQEDNSGANVLTF. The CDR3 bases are TGTGCCAGCAGCCAAGAGGACAACTCTGGGGCCAACGTCCTGACTTTC.

CDR3: CASSKRPERRETQYF. The CDR3 nucleotides read TGCGCCAGCAGCAAAAGACCCGAGCGAAGGGAGACCCAGTACTTC. The chain links TRBV5-1 to TRBJ2-5; no clear D gene. Trimming left V 4 bases short and J 5 bases short, with 18 bases between. Per the germline V gene, CDR1 is SGHRS and CDR2 is YFSETQ. The CDR3 has 15 amino acids.

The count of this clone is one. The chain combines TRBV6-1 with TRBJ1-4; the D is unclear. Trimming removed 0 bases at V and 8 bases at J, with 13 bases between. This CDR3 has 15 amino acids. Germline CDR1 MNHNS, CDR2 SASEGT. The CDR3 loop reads CASSEAEGLGEKLFF. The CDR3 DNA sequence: TGTGCCAGCAGTGAAGCGGAGGGCCTGGGGGAAAAACTGTTTTTT.

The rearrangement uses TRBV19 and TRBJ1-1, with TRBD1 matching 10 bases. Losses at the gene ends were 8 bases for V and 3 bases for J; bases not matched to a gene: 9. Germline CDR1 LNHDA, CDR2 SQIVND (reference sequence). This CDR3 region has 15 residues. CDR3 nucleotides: TGTGCCAGTTATAGGACAGGGGGGTTAGACACTGAAGCTTTCTTT. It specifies CASYRTGGLDTEAFF.

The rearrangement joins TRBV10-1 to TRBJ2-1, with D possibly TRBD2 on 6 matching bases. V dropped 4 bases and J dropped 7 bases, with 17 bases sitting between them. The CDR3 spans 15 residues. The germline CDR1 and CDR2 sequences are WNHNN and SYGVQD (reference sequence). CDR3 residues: CASSAAAGDVNEQFF. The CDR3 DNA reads TGCGCCAGCAGTGCCGCAGCGGGTGACGTGAATGAGCAGTTCTTC.

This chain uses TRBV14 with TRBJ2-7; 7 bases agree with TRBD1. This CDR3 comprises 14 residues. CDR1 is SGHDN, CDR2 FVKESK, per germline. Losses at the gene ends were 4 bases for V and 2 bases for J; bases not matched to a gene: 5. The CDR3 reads CASSLLGTAYEQYF. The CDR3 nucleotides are TGTGCCAGCAGCCTTCTCGGGACAGCCTACGAGCAGTACTTC. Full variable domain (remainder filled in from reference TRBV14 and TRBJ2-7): EAGVTQFPSHSVIEKGQTVTLRCDPISGHDNLYWYRRVMGKEIKFLLHFVKESKQDESGMPNNRFLAERTGGTYSTLKVQPAELEDSGVYFCASSLLGTAYEQYFGPGTRLTVT.

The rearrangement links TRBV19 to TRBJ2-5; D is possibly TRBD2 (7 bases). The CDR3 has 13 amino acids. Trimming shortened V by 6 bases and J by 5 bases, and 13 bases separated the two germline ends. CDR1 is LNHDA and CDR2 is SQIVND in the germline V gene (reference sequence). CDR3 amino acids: CASRVGGAETQYF. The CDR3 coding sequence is TGTGCCAGTAGGGTTGGGGGGGCGGAGACCCAGTACTTC.

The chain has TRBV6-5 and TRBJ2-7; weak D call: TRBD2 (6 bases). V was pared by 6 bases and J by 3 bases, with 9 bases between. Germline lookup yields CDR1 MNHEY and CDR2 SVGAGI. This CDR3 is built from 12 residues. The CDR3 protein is CASSGGLYEQYF. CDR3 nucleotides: TGTGCCAGCAGCGGAGGGCTCTACGAGCAGTACTTC.

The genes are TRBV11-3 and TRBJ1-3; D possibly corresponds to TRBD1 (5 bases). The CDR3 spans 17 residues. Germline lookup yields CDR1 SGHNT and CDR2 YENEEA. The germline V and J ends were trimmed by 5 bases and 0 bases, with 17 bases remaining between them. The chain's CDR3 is CASSKPGGGSSGNTIYF. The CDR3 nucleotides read TGTGCCAGCAGCAAACCCGGCGGGGGGAGCTCTGGAAACACCATATATTTT.

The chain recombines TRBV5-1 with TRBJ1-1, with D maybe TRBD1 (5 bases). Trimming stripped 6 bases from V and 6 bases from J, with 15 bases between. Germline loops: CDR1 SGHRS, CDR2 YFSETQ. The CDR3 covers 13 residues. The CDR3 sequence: CASTDRRDAEAFF. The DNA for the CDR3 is TGCGCCAGCACAGATCGGAGGGACGCTGAAGCTTTCTTT. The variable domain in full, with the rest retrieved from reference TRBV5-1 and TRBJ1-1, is KAGVTQTPRYLIKTRGQQVTLSCSPISGHRSVSWYQQTPGQGLQFLFEYFSETQRNKGNFPGRFSGRQFSNSRSEMNVSTLELGDSALYLCASTDRRDAEAFFGQGTRLTVV.

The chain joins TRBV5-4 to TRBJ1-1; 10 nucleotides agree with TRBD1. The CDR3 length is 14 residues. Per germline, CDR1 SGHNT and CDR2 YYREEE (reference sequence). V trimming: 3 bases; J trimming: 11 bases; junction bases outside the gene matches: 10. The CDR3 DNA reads TGTGCCAGCAGCTCTGACAGGGGGCGGTCCAAGGCTTTCTTT. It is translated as CASSSDRGRSKAFF.

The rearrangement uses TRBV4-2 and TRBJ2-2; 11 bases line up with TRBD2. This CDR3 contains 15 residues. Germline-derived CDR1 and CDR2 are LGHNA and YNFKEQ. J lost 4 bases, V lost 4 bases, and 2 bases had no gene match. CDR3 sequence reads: CASSPTSGSTGELFF. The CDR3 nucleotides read TGTGCCAGCAGCCCCACTAGCGGGAGCACCGGGGAGCTGTTTTTT.

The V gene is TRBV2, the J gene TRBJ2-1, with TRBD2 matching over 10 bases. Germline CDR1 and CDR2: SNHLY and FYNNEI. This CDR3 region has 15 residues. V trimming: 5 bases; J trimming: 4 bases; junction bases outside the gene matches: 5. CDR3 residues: CASSSSGSWYNEQFF. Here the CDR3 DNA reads TGTGCCAGCAGTTCTAGCGGGAGTTGGTACAATGAGCAGTTCTTC.

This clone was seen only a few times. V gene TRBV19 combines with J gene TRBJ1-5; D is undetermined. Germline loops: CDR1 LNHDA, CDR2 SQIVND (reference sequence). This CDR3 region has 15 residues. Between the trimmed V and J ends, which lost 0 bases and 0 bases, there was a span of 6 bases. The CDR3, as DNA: TGTGCCAGTAGTATAGACACGGATAGCAATCAGCCCCAGCATTTT. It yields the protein CASSIDTDSNQPQHF.

DNA of the CDR3: TGTGCCAGCAGTCGGGGGGAAAAACTGTTTTTT. Its protein is CASSRGEKLFF. The chain couples TRBV6-5 to TRBJ1-4; possible D gene TRBD1, 5 bases. Between the trimmed V and J ends, which lost 5 bases and 8 bases, there was a span of 6 bases. The CDR3 totals 11 residues. Germline values: CDR1 MNHEY, CDR2 SVGAGI.

The CDR3 nucleotides are TGTGCCAGCAGCCCTGGATATAAAGAGACCCAGTACTTC. Its translation is CASSPGYKETQYF. This chain links TRBV11-3 with TRBJ2-5, with D unclear. The V and J ends lost 5 bases and 3 bases respectively, with 10 bases between them. Germline lookup yields CDR1 SGHNT and CDR2 YENEEA. CDR3 length equals 13 residues.

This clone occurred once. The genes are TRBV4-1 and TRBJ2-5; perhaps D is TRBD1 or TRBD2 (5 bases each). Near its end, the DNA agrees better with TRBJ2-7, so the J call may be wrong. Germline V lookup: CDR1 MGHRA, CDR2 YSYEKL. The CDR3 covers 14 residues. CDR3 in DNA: TGCGCCAGCAGCCGGGACCCCCTTCTTGGCGAGCAGTACTTC. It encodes CASSRDPLLGEQYF.

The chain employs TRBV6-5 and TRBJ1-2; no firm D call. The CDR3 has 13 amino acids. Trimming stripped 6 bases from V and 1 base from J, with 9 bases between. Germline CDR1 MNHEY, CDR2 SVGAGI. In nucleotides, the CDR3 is TGTGCCAGCAGCCCCGCTGGTAACTATGGCTACACCTTC. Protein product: CASSPAGNYGYTF.

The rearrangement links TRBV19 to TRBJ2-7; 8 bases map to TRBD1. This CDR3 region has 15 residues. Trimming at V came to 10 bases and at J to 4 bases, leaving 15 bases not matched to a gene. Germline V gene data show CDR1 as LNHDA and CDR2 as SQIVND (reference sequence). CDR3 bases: TGTGCCAACCCCGGAGAAGGACAGGGATCTTACGAGCAGTACTTC. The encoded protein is CANPGEGQGSYEQYF. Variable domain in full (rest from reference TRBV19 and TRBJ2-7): DGGITQSPKYLFRKEGQNVTLSCEQNLNHDAMYWYRQDPGQGLRLIYYSQIVNDFQKGDIAEGYSVSREKKESFPLTVTSAQKNPTAFYLCANPGEGQGSYEQYFGPGTRLTVT.